This TCR beta chain emerged from a study of tissue T cells after allogeneic stem cell transplantation. Study-wide findings and caveats: In patients and mice, blood and spleen missed much of tissue repertoire. Sampling depth was limited, and the cohort was small and clinically varied.

This clone is deemed large. Its target is unknown. Germline and genes here are mouse. With the read ending 1 residue before the CDR3 end, the germline J gene is used to fill in that end. Unmatched junction bases numbered 1, after V lost 4 bases and J lost 7 bases. This CDR3 is built from 13 residues. CDR1 is NSQYPW, CDR2 LRSPGD, per germline (reference sequence). Time point described: mouse harvest day 7 after allogeneic transplant. Each mouse received 10^7 T-cell-depleted marrow cells plus 10^6 splenic CD5+ T cells by tail vein. Generated by immunoSEQ multiplex PCR, the TCRdb table keeps only in-frame clones and is missing some. The sample holds roughly 6,600 clones, more than 45% seen once.

The sequence came from a female BALB/c mouse given C57BL/6 T cells with graft-versus-host disease after an allogeneic hematopoietic cell transplant. Sequenced input: lymph node tissue. J is TRBJ1-5 and V is TRBV1; 11 bases are shared with TRBD1. The part of the CDR3 DNA that was read is TGCACCTGCAGTGAGGGACAGGGGGCAGCTCCGCTT. Amino acids: CTCSEGQGAAPL. The CDR3 in its entirety is CTCSEGQGAAPLF.